This is a list of T cell receptor beta chains from one sample in a study of blood T cell repertoires in COVID-19. The table came from immunoSEQ multiplex PCR; TCRdb's copy has only in-frame clones and leaves some out. The table has around 89,000 clones, approximately 90% seen once. Sequenced: peripheral blood. The receptors here all came from a man aged 50-59 years with acute or convalescent COVID-19. Both conserved end residues are part of each CDR3. D genes are given only for firm matches. Expanded clones are given a class, and other clones once, few, many or no size at all.

j_call v_call clone_size d_call cdr3_aa cdr3_nt
TRBJ1-2 TRBV7-9 - - CASEWENYGYTF TGTGCCAGCGAGTGGGAGAACTATGGCTACACCTTC
TRBJ2-7 TRBV6-2/TRBV6-3 - - CASSYGHAYEQYF TGTGCCAGCAGTTACGGACATGCCTACGAGCAGTACTTC
TRBJ1-3 TRBV9 - TRBD1 CASSVGPPDRVSSVGNTIYF TGTGCCAGCAGCGTAGGCCCCCCGGACAGGGTTAGCTCTGTTGGAAACACCATATATTTT
TRBJ1-4 TRBV7-9 - - CASSLAGGNEKLFF TGTGCCAGCAGCTTAGCGGGGGGAAATGAAAAACTGTTTTTT
TRBJ1-2 TRBV6-4 - - CASSATGRTTNGYTF TGTGCCAGCAGTGCCACAGGGCGCACAACGAATGGCTACACCTTC
TRBJ2-1 TRBV11-3 - TRBD2 CASSSTSGHNEQFF TGTGCCAGCAGCTCGACTAGCGGGCACAATGAGCAGTTCTTC
TRBJ2-7 TRBV12-3/TRBV12-4 - - CASSLNGRGEQYF TGTGCCAGCAGTTTGAATGGAAGGGGCGAGCAGTACTTC
TRBJ1-2 TRBV29-1 - - CSVDAREAMRGGYTF TGCAGCGTTGATGCCCGGGAGGCAATGCGGGGGGGCTACACCTTC
TRBJ1-1 TRBV6-5 - TRBD1 CASMRQGSAEAFF TGTGCCAGCATGAGACAGGGGTCGGCTGAAGCTTTCTTT
TRBJ1-1 TRBV2 - - CASTRGTANTEAFF TGTGCCAGCACGAGGGGGACGGCGAACACTGAAGCTTTCTTT
TRBJ1-1 TRBV7-9 - - CASSPRGAEAFF TGTGCCAGCAGCCCCCGGGGTGCCGAAGCTTTCTTT
TRBJ2-7 TRBV27 - TRBD2 CASGGVKEYF TGTGCCAGCGGGGGGGTGAAGGAGTACTTC
TRBJ1-2 TRBV4-2 - - CASSQVGTFDYGYTF TGTGCCAGCAGCCAAGTCGGGACTTTTGACTATGGCTACACCTTC
TRBJ1-4 TRBV10-3 - - CAISESASRNEKLFF TGTGCCATCAGTGAGTCGGCTAGTCGGAACGAAAAACTGTTTTTT
TRBJ1-5 TRBV19 - - CVPRRPGPQPQHF TGTGTCCCCCGTCGGCCGGGTCCTCAGCCCCAGCATTTT
TRBJ1-1 TRBV28 - - CASSLGSTEAFF TGTGCCAGCAGTTTAGGCAGCACTGAAGCTTTCTTT
TRBJ2-5 TRBV12-5 - TRBD1 CASGLTGGWETQYF TGTGCTAGTGGTTTGACAGGGGGCTGGGAGACCCAGTACTTC
TRBJ1-3 TRBV29-1 - - CSVWGGSGNTIYF TGCAGCGTCTGGGGAGGTTCTGGAAACACCATATATTTT
TRBJ2-7 TRBV5-6 - - CASSLGLRMLSSYEQYF TGTGCCAGCAGCCTGGGACTCCGTATGCTCAGCTCCTACGAGCAGTACTTC
TRBJ1-1 TRBV10-2 - - CATKNGRGEAFF TGCGCCACCAAAAATGGGAGGGGAGAAGCTTTCTTT
TRBJ2-2 TRBV27 - - CASSLLSTANTGELFF TGTGCCAGCAGTTTACTTAGTACAGCGAACACCGGGGAGCTGTTTTTT
TRBJ1-1 TRBV7-2 - TRBD1 CASSLPLQGADTEAFF TGTGCCAGCAGCTTACCCCTACAGGGGGCGGACACTGAAGCTTTCTTT
TRBJ2-3 TRBV3-1/TRBV3-2 once - CASSQVGGTTDTQYF TGTGCCAGCAGCCAAGTAGGCGGGACTACAGATACGCAGTATTTT
TRBJ1-5 TRBV6-6 - - CASRTQGRPQHF TGTGCCAGCAGGACACAGGGACGGCCCCAGCATTTT
TRBJ1-1 TRBV6-5 - - CASSYSAFNTEAFF TGTGCCAGCAGTTACTCGGCCTTCAACACTGAAGCTTTCTTT
TRBJ1-1 TRBV6-5 - - CAINREIDTEAFF TGTGCTATCAACCGGGAAATCGACACTGAAGCTTTCTTT
TRBJ1-5 TRBV27 - - CASRRGRSSNQPQHF TGTGCCAGCAGACGGGGTCGCAGTAGCAATCAGCCCCAGCATTTT
TRBJ1-2 TRBV28 few - CATDLTRGYGYTF TGTGCCACCGACCTTACCCGCGGGTATGGCTACACCTTC
TRBJ1-1 TRBV5-1 - - CASREPGDTEAFF TGCGCCAGCAGAGAACCCGGGGACACTGAAGCTTTCTTT
TRBJ1-4 TRBV30 - - CAWSTGTNEKLFF TGTGCCTGGAGTACAGGGACTAATGAAAAACTGTTTTTT
TRBJ1-1 TRBV11-3 - - CASSLQGFLVGEAFF TGTGCCAGCAGCTTACAGGGGTTTTTGGTTGGTGAAGCTTTCTTT
TRBJ1-1 TRBV5-6 once - CASSPLLGADTEAFF TGTGCCAGCAGCCCGCTGTTGGGGGCGGACACTGAAGCTTTCTTT
TRBJ2-5 TRBV10-3 - TRBD1 CAIKGAHQETQYF TGTGCCATCAAGGGGGCCCACCAAGAGACCCAGTACTTC
TRBJ2-3 TRBV30 - TRBD1 CAWSTGGADTQYF TGTGCCTGGTCGACAGGGGGCGCAGATACGCAGTATTTT
TRBJ1-2 TRBV13 - TRBD1 CASSLGSTGDGYTF TGTGCCAGCAGCTTAGGTTCAACAGGGGATGGCTACACCTTC
TRBJ2-1 TRBV9 - - CASSVVLDNEQFF TGTGCCAGCAGCGTAGTACTTGACAATGAGCAGTTCTTC
TRBJ2-1 TRBV5-4 - - CASSLDRGSWRNEQFF TGTGCCAGCAGCTTGGATCGGGGAAGCTGGCGGAATGAGCAGTTCTTC
TRBJ1-6 TRBV7-9 - TRBD1 CASSAWDRDNSPLHF TGTGCCAGCAGCGCCTGGGACAGGGATAATTCACCCCTCCACTTT
TRBJ2-1 TRBV6-1 - - CASSEGQTYNEQFF TGTGCCAGCAGTGAAGGACAAACCTACAATGAGCAGTTCTTC
TRBJ1-5 TRBV6-5 - - CAISGTEANQPQHF TGTGCTATCAGCGGCACTGAGGCAAATCAGCCCCAGCATTTT
TRBJ2-3 TRBV4-2 once - CASSQETGSMSTDTQYF TGTGCCAGCAGCCAAGAAACGGGGTCAATGAGCACAGATACGCAGTATTTT
TRBJ2-2 TRBV1 - - CTSSQDRGTRTGELFF TGCACCAGCAGCCAAGATCGAGGGACTCGTACCGGGGAGCTGTTTTTT
TRBJ1-1 TRBV2 - - CASFERYGATEAFF TGTGCCAGTTTCGAACGGTACGGTGCCACTGAAGCTTTCTTT
TRBJ2-5 TRBV5-1 - - CASSLYGTGQETQYF TGCGCCAGCAGCTTGTATGGCACAGGGCAAGAGACCCAGTACTTC
TRBJ2-1 TRBV6-4 - TRBD2 CASSDIAGGPREQFF TGTGCCAGCAGTGACATTGCGGGGGGGCCTCGGGAGCAGTTCTTC
TRBJ2-2 TRBV2 - - CASKVDILNTGELFF TGTGCCAGCAAGGTGGACATCTTAAACACCGGGGAGCTGTTTTTT
TRBJ2-5 TRBV6-6 - TRBD1 CASSLLGQGAETQYF TGTGCCAGCAGCCTTCTGGGGCAGGGGGCCGAGACCCAGTACTTC
TRBJ2-2 TRBV6-5 - TRBD1 CASSRTGLNTGELFF TGTGCCAGCAGTCGGACAGGGTTGAACACCGGGGAGCTGTTTTTT
TRBJ2-3 TRBV9 - - CASSPRSSTDTQYF TGTGCCAGCAGCCCCCGCAGTAGCACAGATACGCAGTATTTT
TRBJ1-1 TRBV4-2 - - CASSREGTEAFF TGTGCCAGCAGCCGGGAGGGGACTGAAGCTTTCTTT
TRBJ1-2 TRBV6-5 - TRBD1 CASSYPRTGIYGYTF TGTGCCAGCAGTTACCCCCGGACAGGGATCTATGGCTACACCTTC
TRBJ2-3 TRBV18 - TRBD2 CASSPRGGASDTQYF TGTGCCAGCTCACCACGCGGGGGGGCATCAGATACGCAGTATTTT
TRBJ2-7 TRBV19 - - CASSMSGGIRGYEQYF TGTGCCAGTAGTATGTCCGGGGGTATTCGGGGCTACGAGCAGTACTTC
TRBJ1-2 TRBV28 - TRBD1 CASSFLDRELFGYTF TGTGCCAGCAGTTTTCTGGACAGGGAGTTATTTGGCTACACCTTC
TRBJ1-3 TRBV11-3 - - CASSSTSGGGNTIYF TGTGCCAGCAGCTCCACTTCGGGCGGGGGAAACACCATATATTTT
TRBJ1-6 TRBV5-1 - TRBD1 CACRRDSQVNSPLHF TGCGCCTGCAGACGGGACAGCCAAGTCAATTCACCCCTCCACTTT
TRBJ2-1 TRBV4-2 - TRBD1 CASSHPSGTGGHNEQFF TGTGCCAGCAGCCACCCCTCTGGGACAGGGGGCCACAATGAGCAGTTCTTC